This TCR beta chain derives from a study of blood T cell repertoires in COVID-19. Turning to the study itself: Italy, Spain and the United States were the sources of the convalescent and acute COVID-19 samples.

The CDR3 covers 14 residues. Germline lookup yields CDR1 SGHTA and CDR2 FQGNSA. Trimming pared 5 bases from V and 3 bases from J, leaving 14 bases between. This clone was recorded a few times. Some clones are missing from TCRdb's copy, which holds only in-frame ones; the method was immunoSEQ multiplex PCR. The top ten hold less than 6.5% of the sample, which has over 250,000 clones, about 82% seen once. The chain combines TRBV7-2 with TRBJ2-7; maybe TRBD2 (5 bases). Sequences were obtained from peripheral blood. This TCR was recovered from a man in his forties or fifties with active or convalescent COVID-19. This CDR3 is CASSKFTGIYEQYF. CDR3 in DNA: TGTGCCAGCAGCAAGTTTACGGGAATCTACGAGCAGTACTTC.